The clone carrying this T cell receptor (beta chain) occurred many times. This specimen comes from a study of early T cells in non-severe SARS-CoV-2 infection. The CDR3 runs to 14 residues. Trimming stripped 0 bases from V and 11 bases from J, with 17 bases between. Germline-derived CDR1 and CDR2 are SGHNT and YYREEE (reference sequence). TCRdb re-derived calls from the 5' RACE reads in MiXCR, one entry per CDR3 protein. This sample has 25,000 to 35,000 distinct CDR3 sequences; 6.6% occur once, and the top ten carry approximately 2.5%. The sequence derives from an adult who was a healthcare worker with PCR-confirmed SARS-CoV-2 infection or an uninfected control (not recorded which). The specimen sequenced was whole blood. This chain connects TRBV5-4 to TRBJ1-1; D unresolved. CDR3 nucleotide sequence: TGTGCCAGCAGCTTGGAGACCCCCTTTGCGCAGGCTTTCTTT. Its translation is CASSLETPFAQAFF.